Sequencing of this T cell receptor beta chain was carried out in a study of blood T cell repertoires in COVID-19. About the research overall: COVID-19 samples collected from the United States, Italy and Spain covered acute and convalescent phases. T cells, B-cell-depleted T cells, or PBMCs provided the cDNA or gDNA that served as material.

In the original analysis: Using reference gene primer amplification, nucleated cell counts were estimated. TCRdb keeps only in-frame clones here, not all; method: immunoSEQ multiplex PCR. That table supplies the V and J calls and clone size; D and trimming were determined from the DNA. The profile covers around 190,000 clones, with roughly 90% appearing a single time and less than 25% taken by the ten largest. Germline CDR1 SQVTM, CDR2 ANQGSEA. J gave up 7 bases and V 6 bases, and 5 bases lay outside the gene matches. This CDR3 has 12 residues. This sequence originates from a man aged 65 to 85 with active or convalescent COVID-19. This sequence joins TRBV29-1 and TRBJ2-2; 7 bases map to TRBD1. Sequenced input: peripheral blood. The CDR3 DNA follows: TGCAGCGTGACAGGGTGGGTCGGGGAGCTGTTTTTT. Its protein product is CSVTGWVGELFF.